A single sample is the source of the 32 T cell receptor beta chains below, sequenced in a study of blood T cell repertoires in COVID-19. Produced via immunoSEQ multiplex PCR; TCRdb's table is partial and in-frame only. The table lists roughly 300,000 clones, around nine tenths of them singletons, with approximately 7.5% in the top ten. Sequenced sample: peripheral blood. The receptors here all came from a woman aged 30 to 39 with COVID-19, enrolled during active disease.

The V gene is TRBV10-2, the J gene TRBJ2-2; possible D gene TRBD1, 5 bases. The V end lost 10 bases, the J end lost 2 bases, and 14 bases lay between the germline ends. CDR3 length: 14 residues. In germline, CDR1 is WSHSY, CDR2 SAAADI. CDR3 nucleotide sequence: TGCGCCATCCGTCAGGGCGGAAACACCGGGGAGCTGTTTTTT. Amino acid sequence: CAIRQGGNTGELFF.

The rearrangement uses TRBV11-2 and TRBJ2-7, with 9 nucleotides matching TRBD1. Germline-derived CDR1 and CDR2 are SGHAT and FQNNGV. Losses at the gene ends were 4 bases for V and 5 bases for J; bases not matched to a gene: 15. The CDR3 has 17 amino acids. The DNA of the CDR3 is TGTGCCAGCAGCTCTTACAGGGGGCCAATATTCCCTAACGAGCAGTACTTC. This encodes CASSSYRGPIFPNEQYF.

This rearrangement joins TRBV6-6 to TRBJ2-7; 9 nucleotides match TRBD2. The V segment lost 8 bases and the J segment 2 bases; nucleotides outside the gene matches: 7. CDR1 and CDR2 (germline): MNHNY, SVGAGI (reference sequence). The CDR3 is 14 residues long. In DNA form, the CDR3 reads TGTGCCAGCGCCGGCGGGAGGGAACCCTACGAGCAGTACTTC. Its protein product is CASAGGREPYEQYF.

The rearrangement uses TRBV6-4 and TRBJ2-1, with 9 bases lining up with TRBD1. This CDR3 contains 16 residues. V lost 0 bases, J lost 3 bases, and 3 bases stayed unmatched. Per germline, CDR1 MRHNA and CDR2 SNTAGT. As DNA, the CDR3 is TGTGCCAGCAGTGACTCGGGGACAGGGAACTACAATGAGCAGTTCTTC. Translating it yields CASSDSGTGNYNEQFF.

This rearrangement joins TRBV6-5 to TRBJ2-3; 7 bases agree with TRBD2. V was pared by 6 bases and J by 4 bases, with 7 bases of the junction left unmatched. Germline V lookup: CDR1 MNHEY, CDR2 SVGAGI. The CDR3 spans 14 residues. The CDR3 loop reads CASSRTSDSDTQYF. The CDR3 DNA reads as TGTGCCAGCAGCCGTACTAGCGACTCAGATACGCAGTATTTT.

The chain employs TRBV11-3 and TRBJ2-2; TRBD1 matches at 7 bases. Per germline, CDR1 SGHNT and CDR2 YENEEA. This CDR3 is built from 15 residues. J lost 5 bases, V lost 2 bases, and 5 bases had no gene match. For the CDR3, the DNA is TGTGCCAGCAGCTTATGGAACAGGGGTACCGGGGAGCTGTTTTTT. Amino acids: CASSLWNRGTGELFF.

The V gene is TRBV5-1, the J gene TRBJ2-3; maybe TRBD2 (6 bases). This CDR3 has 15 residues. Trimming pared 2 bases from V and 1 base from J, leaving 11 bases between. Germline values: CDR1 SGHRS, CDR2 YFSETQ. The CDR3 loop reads CASSFRDFRTDTQYF. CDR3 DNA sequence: TGCGCCAGCAGCTTCCGGGACTTCCGCACAGATACGCAGTATTTT.

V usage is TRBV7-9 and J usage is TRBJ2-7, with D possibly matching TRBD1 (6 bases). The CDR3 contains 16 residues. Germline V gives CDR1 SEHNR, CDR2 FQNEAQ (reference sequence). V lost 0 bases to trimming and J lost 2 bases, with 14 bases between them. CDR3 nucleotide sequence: TGTGCCAGCAGCTTAGCGCTTGGACAGCTAGCCTACGAGCAGTACTTC. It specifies CASSLALGQLAYEQYF.

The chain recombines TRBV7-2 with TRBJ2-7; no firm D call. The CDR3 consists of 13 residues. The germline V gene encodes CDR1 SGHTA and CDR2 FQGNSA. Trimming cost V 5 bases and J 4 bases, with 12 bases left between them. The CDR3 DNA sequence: TGTGCCAGCAGCACAGACCCCGGTTACGAGCAGTACTTC. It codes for CASSTDPGYEQYF.

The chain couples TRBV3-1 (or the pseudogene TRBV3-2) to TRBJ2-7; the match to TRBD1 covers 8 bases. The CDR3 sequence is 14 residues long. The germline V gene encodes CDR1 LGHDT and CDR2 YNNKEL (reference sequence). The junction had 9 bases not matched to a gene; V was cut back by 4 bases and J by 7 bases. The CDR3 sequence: CASSRDRGFREQYF. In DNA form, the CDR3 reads TGTGCCAGCAGCCGCGACAGGGGATTTAGGGAGCAGTACTTC.

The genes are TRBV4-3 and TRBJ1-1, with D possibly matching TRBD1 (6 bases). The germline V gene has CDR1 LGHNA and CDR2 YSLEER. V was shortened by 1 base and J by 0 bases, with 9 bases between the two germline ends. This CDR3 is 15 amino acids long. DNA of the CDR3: TGCGCCAGCAGCCAAGGTTGGGACATGAACACTGAAGCTTTCTTT. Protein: CASSQGWDMNTEAFF.

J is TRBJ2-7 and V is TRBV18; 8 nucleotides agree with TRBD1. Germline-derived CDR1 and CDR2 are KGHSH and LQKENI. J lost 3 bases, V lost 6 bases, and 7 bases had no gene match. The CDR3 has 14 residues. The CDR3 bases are TGTGCCAGCTCGGAGGGGACAGGCCACTACGAGCAGTACTTC. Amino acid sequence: CASSEGTGHYEQYF. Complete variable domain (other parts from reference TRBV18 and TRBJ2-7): NAGVMQNPRHLVRRRGQEARLRCSPMKGHSHVYWYRQLPEEGLKFMVYLQKENIIDESGMPKERFSAEFPKEGPSILRIQQVVRGDSAAYFCASSEGTGHYEQYFGPGTRLTVT.

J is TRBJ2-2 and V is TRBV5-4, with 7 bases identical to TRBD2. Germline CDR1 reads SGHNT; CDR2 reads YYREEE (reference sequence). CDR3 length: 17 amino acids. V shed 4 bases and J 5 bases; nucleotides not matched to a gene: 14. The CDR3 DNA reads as TGTGCCAGCAGCCTGGGCGACGCGGGAGTTTATACCGGGGAGCTGTTTTTT. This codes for CASSLGDAGVYTGELFF.

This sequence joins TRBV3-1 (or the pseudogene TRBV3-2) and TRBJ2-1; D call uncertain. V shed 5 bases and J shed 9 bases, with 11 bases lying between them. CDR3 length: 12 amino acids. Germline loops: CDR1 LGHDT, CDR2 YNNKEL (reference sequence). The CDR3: CASSARGTEQFF. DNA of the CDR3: TGTGCCAGCAGCGCAAGAGGAACTGAGCAGTTCTTC.

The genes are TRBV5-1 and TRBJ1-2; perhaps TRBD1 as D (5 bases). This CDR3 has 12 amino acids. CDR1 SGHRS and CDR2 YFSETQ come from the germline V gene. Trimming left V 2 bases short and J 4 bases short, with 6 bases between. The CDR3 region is CASSFDSYGYTF. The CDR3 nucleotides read TGCGCCAGCAGCTTCGACAGCTATGGCTACACCTTC.

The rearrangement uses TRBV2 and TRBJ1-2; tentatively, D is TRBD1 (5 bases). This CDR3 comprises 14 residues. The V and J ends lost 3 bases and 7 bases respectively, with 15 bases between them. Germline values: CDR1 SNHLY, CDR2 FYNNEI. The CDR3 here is CASSEVDTLGGYTF. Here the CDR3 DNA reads TGTGCCAGCAGTGAGGTGGACACTCTAGGTGGCTACACCTTC.

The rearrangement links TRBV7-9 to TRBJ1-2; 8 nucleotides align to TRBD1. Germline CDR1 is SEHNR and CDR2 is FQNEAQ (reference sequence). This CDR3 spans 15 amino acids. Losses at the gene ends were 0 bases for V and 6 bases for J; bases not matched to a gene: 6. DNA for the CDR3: TGTGCCAGCAGCTTAGCGCTAACGGACAGGGATGGCTACACCTTC. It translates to CASSLALTDRDGYTF.

CDR3 loop: CASSRQGGSQPQHF. Written as DNA, the CDR3 is TGTGCCAGCAGTCGGCAGGGTGGTTCTCAGCCCCAGCATTTT. The chain combines TRBV6-2 or TRBV6-3 with TRBJ1-5, with a possible D match to TRBD1 (5 bases). V shed 5 bases and J shed 6 bases, with 14 bases lying between them. Germline V gene sequence: CDR1 MNHEY, CDR2 SVGEGT. CDR3 length equals 14 residues.

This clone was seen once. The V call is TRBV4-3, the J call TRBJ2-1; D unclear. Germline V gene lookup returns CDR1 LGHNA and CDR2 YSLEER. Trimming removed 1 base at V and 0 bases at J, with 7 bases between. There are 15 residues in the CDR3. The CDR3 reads CASSQVLSSYNEQFF. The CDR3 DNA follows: TGCGCCAGCAGCCAAGTTCTGAGCTCCTACAATGAGCAGTTCTTC.

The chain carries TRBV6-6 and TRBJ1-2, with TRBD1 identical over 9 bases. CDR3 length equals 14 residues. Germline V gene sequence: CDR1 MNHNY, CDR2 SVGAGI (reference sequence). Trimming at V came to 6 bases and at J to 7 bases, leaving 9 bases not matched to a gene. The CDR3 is CASRYRGQGSGYTF. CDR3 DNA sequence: TGTGCCAGCAGGTATCGGGGACAGGGCTCTGGCTACACCTTC.

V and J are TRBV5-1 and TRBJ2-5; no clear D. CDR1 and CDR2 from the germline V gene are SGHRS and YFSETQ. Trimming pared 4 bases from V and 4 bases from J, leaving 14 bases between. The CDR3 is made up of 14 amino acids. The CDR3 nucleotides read TGCGCCAGCAGCCCTATAACCGCTGGAGAGACCCAGTACTTC. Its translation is CASSPITAGETQYF.

The CDR3: CASSTGTSGSTDTQYF. The CDR3 nucleotides are TGTGCCAGCAGCACCGGGACTAGCGGGAGCACAGATACGCAGTATTTT. The J gene is TRBJ2-3, the V gene TRBV9; 12 bases line up with TRBD2. V was clipped by 4 bases and J by 0 bases; unmatched bases: 3. Germline V CDR1 and CDR2: SGDLS, YYNGEE. The length of the CDR3 is 16 residues.

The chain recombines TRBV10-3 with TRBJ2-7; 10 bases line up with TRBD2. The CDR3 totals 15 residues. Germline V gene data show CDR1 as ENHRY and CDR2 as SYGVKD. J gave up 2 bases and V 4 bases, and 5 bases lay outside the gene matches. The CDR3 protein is CAISATSGNTYEQYF. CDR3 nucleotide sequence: TGTGCCATCAGTGCCACTAGCGGGAATACCTACGAGCAGTACTTC.

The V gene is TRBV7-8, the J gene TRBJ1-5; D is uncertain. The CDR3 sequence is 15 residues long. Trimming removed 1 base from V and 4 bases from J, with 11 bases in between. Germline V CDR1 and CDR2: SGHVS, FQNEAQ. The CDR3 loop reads CASSLDSGGNQPQHF. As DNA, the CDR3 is TGTGCCAGCAGCTTAGATTCGGGTGGTAATCAGCCCCAGCATTTT.

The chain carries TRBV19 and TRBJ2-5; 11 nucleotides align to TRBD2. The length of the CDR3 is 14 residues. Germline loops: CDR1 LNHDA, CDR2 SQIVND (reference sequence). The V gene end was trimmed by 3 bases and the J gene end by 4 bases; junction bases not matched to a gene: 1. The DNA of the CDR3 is TGTGCCAGTAGTATGCTAGCGGGAGGAGAGACCCAGTACTTC. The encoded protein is CASSMLAGGETQYF.

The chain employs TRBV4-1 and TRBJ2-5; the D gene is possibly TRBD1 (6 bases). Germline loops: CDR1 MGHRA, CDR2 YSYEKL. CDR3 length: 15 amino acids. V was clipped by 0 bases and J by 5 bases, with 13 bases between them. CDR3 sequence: CASSQEQGPAETQYF. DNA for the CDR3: TGCGCCAGCAGCCAAGAACAGGGTCCTGCGGAGACCCAGTACTTC.

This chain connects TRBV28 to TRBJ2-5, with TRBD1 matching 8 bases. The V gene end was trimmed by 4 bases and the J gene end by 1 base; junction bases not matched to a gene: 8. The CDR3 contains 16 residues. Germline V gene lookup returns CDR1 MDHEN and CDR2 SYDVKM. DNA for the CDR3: TGTGCCAGCAGTTACCGGACAGGGAGAGGCCAAGAGACCCAGTACTTC. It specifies CASSYRTGRGQETQYF. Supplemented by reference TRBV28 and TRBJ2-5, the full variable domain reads DVKVTQSSRYLVKRTGEKVFLECVQDMDHENMFWYRQDPGLGLRLIYFSYDVKMKEKGDIPEGYSVSREKKERFSLILESASTNQTSMYLCASSYRTGRGQETQYFGPGTRLLVL.

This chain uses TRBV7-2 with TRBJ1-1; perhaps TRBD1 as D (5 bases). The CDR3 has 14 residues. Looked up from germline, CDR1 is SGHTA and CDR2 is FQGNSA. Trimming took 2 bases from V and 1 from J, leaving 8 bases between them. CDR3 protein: CASSLYGGNTEAFF. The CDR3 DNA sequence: TGTGCCAGCAGCTTATACGGGGGGAACACTGAAGCTTTCTTT.

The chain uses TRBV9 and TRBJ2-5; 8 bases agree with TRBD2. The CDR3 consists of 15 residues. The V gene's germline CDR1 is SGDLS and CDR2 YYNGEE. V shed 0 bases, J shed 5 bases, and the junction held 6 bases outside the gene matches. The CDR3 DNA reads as TGTGCCAGCAGCGTAGGCGGGAGGTGGGTGGAGACCCAGTACTTC. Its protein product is CASSVGGRWVETQYF.

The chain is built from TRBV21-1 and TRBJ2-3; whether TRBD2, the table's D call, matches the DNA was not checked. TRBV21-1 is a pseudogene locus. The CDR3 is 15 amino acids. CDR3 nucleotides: TGTGCGCGAAGAGATTTCTCGTTCACCACAGATACGCAGTATTTT. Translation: CARRDFSFTTDTQYF.

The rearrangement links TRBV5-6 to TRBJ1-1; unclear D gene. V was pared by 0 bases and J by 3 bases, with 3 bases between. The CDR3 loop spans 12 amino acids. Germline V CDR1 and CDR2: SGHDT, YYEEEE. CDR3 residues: CASSLAYTEAFF. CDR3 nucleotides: TGTGCCAGCAGCTTGGCCTACACTGAAGCTTTCTTT.

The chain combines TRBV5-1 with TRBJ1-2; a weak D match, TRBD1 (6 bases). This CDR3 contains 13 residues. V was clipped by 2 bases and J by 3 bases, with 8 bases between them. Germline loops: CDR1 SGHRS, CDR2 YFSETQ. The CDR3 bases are TGCGCCAGCAGCTTTGACAGGTACTATGGCTACACCTTC. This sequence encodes CASSFDRYYGYTF.